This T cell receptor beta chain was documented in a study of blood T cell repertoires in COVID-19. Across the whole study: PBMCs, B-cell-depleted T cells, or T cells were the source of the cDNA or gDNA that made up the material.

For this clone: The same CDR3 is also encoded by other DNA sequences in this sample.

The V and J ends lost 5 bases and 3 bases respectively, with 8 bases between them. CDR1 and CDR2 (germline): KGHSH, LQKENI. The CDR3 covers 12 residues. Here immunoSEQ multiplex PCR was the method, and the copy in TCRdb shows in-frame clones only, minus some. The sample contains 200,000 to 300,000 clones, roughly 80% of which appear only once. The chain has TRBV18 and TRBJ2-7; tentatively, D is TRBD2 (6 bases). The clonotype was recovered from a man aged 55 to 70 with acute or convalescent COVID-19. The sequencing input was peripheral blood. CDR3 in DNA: TGTGCCAGCTCAGGGACTCTCTACGAGCAGTACTTC. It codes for CASSGTLYEQYF.